The T cell receptor beta chain under discussion was sequenced for a study of shared clonotypes between healthy human individuals. General observations from the study: Memory subsets had estimated richness that was generally smaller than that of naive subsets. The diversity represented, both genetic and in exposure history, was limited by few donors.

In regard to this clone: The antigen is unknown.

V lost 5 bases to trimming and J lost 1 base; unmatched junction nucleotides: 8. The V gene's germline CDR1 is SGHAT and CDR2 FQNNGV. The CDR3 extends over 16 amino acids. At the deep level, the assay was run. The method was immunoSEQ multiplex PCR; TCRdb's version includes in-frame clones alone and lacks a portion of them. Among 2,500,000 or so clones listed, 80% to 95% were seen once. This clonotype was obtained from a man younger than 30 in good health. Some clones in this sample may be carry-over from other donors' samples. The V call is TRBV11-2, the J call TRBJ1-5; 7 bases align to TRBD1. The specimen was naive CD4+ T cells from PBMCs. This sample's subset: CD45RA+ positively selected. Here the CDR3 DNA reads TGTGCCAGCAGCCCACGATACAGGGGAAGCAATCAGCCCCAGCATTTT. It specifies CASSPRYRGSNQPQHF.